This T cell receptor (beta chain) is from a study of beta chain features in type 1 diabetes. At the level of the study: Investigators examined roughly 99,000,000 sorted cells across all samples.

Over 95% purity was reached by all sorted populations. Germline loops: CDR1 LGHNA, CDR2 YNFKEQ. J was trimmed by 9 bases and V by 0 bases; bases with no gene match: 6. The CDR3 has 15 residues. The sequenced template was cDNA made from the entire isolated RNA. The repertoire was sequenced with immunoSEQ multiplex PCR; TCRdb's copy has only in-frame clones and lacks some. The sample holds 860,000 or so clones; around a sixth are singletons and the top ten take 0.02% to 0.03%. This chain joins TRBV4-2 and TRBJ2-1; 9 nucleotides match TRBD2. Source material: naive CD4+ T cells from blood. This clonotype originated in a woman younger than 30 in good health. This CDR3 is CASSQDLGLAFEQFF. The CDR3 DNA is TGTGCCAGCAGCCAAGACTTGGGACTAGCATTTGAGCAGTTCTTC.